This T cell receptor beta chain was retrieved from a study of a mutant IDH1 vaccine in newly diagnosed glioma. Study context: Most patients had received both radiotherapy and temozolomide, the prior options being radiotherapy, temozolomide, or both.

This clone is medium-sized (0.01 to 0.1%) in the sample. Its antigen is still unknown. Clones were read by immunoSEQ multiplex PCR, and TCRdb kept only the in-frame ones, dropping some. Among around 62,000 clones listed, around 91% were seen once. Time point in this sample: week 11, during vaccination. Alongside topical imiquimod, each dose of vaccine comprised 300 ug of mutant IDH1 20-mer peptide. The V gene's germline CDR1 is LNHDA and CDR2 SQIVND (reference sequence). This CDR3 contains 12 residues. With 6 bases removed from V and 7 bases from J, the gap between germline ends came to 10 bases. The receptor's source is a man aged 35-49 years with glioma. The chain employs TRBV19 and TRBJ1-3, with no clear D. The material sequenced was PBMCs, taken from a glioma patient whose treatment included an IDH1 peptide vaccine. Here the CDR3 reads CASSTNSNTIYF. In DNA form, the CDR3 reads TGTGCCAGTAGCACCAACTCGAACACCATATATTTT.